This T cell receptor (beta chain) was found in a study of blood T cells in healthy people across ages (dated by TCRdb to about 2015). Some background on the complete study: Template switching captured roughly one uniquely barcoded TCR beta cDNA molecule per two T cells in model experiments. The donors were split into four age groups: young (average about 16 years), middle-aged (roughly 39), aged (about 56) and long-lived (approximately 80). For two donors (one aged 18 to 29 and one aged 80 or older), the study analyzed two additional independent replicas of 1 million unique cDNA reads from the same blood draw. The study measured age-related changes in TCR beta repertoire diversity using deep sequencing normalized with unique cDNA molecular identifiers. To avoid experimental bias, donors of different ages were randomly spread across the sequencing lanes. Here is what the overall study found, with its caveats: Because profiling used bulk unsorted PBMCs, naive and antigen-experienced compartments could not be compared conclusively. A strong correlation was found between observed TCR beta diversity and the percentage of naive T cells measured by flow cytometry. Total diversity estimates from one million sequenced T cells were considered lower bounds and underestimates. Observed TCR beta diversity per million T cells fell roughly linearly with age, and a significant reduction was already apparent by age roughly 41. Compared with the aged group, more naive CD4+ T cells, fewer expanded clones and increased TCR diversity were shown by the long-lived group, suggesting age selection. The CMV infection status of donors was not known, potentially confounding age-related changes in expanded clonotypes.

Donors were approximately 42 systemically healthy Caucasian individuals from Russia aged roughly 6 to 100 years. Around 9.9 milliliters of peripheral blood were collected from each donor into EDTA-treated Vacutainer tubes. Ficoll-Paque density-gradient centrifugation was used to isolate PBMCs, with at least 7 million per sample. Trizol reagent was used to extract total RNA from PBMCs, with at least 5.5 micrograms per sample. Naive CD45RAhigh/CD27high T cell percentages were measured by flow cytometry on a PBMC aliquot from every donor. Library preparation was by 5' RACE. TCRdb lists the instrument as Illumina HiSeq 2500. A second PCR of 7 to 11 cycles was performed with a sample-barcoded 5' primer and a J-beta primer mix. A template-switch 5' adaptor carrying 12 random nucleotides introduced a unique molecular identifier onto each TCR beta cDNA molecule. At least 3 million CDR3-containing paired-end reads were obtained from each sample. All of the RNA was converted into first-strand cDNA using the Mint cDNA synthesis kit, with a TRBC-specific oligonucleotide serving as the primer. After uracil-DNA glycosylase treatment, a first 18-cycle PCR used universal primers M1SS and BC2_uni_R on all cDNA. As for the authors' bioinformatics: For normalization, 1 million high-quality reads were randomly selected from each sample, with every read carrying a distinct molecular identifier. Reads with shared molecular identifiers were discarded instead of being binned into consensus sequences. MiTCR, with a Q25 quality threshold and the strictest error-elimination algorithm, was used for CDR3 identification, clonotype clustering and error correction. A nonparametric unseen species model using Euler transformation provided a lower-bound estimate of total TCR beta diversity. TCRdb itself trimmed the public reads at Q25 with fastp, ran MiXCR and retained productive beta chains. Here each entry gathers all rows of one CDR3 protein and keeps the most common genes and DNA. These V and J calls rely on TCRdb rather than the paper's analysis. The sample table records about 1.4 million distinct CDR3 sequences; approximately 60% of these occur just once. 6.5% to 8% of the sample is in the top ten clones.

On this clonotype itself: The antigen this receptor binds is unknown. Qualities for individual bases were not recorded, and no much larger clone is one base off.

From its cysteine to its phenylalanine, the CDR3 spans 18 amino acids. Of the read, only the CDR3 DNA is kept; its 54 bases are in frame from base 1. V is trimmed back by 0 bases and J by 0 bases, and the junction contains 10 bases that no gene match accounts for. CDR1 and CDR2 were assigned from the germline V gene as SQVTM and ANQGSEA. The sequence joins TRBV29-1 to TRBJ2-4; 8 central nucleotides agree with TRBD2. The source material was blood. The TCR was taken from a man aged 18 to 30 in good health. The DNA sequence is as follows: TGCAGCGTTGAAGAACCAGCGGGGGAGTATAGAGCCAAAAACATTCAGTACTTC. Its translation reads: CSVEEPAGEYRAKNIQYF.